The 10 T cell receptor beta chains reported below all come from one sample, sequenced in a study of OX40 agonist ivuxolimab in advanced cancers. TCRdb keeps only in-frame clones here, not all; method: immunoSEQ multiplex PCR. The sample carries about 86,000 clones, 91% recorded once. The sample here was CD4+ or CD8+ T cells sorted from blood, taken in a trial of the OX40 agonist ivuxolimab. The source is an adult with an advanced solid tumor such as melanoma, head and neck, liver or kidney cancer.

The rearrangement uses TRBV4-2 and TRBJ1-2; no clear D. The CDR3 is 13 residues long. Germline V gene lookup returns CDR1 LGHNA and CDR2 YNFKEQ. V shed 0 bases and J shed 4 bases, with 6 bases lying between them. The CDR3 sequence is CASSQDPSYGYTF. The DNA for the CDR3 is TGTGCCAGCAGCCAAGATCCCAGCTATGGCTACACCTTC.

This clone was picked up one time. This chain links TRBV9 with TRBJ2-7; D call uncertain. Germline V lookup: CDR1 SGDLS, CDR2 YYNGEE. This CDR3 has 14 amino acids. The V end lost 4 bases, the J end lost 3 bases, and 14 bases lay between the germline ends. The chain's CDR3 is CASSPETRGYEQYF. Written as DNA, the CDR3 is TGTGCCAGCAGCCCCGAGACGCGAGGCTACGAGCAGTACTTC. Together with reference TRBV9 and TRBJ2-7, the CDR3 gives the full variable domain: DSGVTQTPKHLITATGQRVTLRCSPRSGDLSVYWYQQSLDQGLQFLIQYYNGEERAKGNILERFSAQQFPDLHSELNLSSLELGDSALYFCASSPETRGYEQYFGPGTRLTVT.

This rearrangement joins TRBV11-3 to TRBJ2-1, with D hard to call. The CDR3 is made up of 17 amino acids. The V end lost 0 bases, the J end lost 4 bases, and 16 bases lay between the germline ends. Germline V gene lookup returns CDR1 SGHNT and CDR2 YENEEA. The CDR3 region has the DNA TGTGCCAGCAGCTTAGATCAGGCTAAAATCGGGTACAATGAGCAGTTCTTC. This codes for CASSLDQAKIGYNEQFF.

The DNA for the CDR3 is TGTGCCAGCTTGGAAAGGTCCTACGAGCAGTACTTC. This translates into CASLERSYEQYF. The chain has TRBV2 and TRBJ2-5, with no clear D. The J call may be incorrect, as the DNA end agrees better with TRBJ2-7. The CDR3 has 12 amino acids. Germline V gives CDR1 SNHLY, CDR2 FYNNEI.

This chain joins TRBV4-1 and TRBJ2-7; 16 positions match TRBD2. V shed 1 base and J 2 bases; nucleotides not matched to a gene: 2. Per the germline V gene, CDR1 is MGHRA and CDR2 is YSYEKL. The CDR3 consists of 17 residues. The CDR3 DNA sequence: TGCGCCAGCAGCCAAGCTGGGACTAGCGGGAGGGCCTACGAGCAGTACTTC. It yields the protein CASSQAGTSGRAYEQYF.

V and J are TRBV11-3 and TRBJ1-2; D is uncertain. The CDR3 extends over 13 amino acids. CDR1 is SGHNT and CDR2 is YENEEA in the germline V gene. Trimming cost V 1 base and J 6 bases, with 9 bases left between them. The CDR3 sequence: CASSLGRADGYTF. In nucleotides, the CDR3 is TGTGCCAGCAGCTTAGGGAGGGCAGATGGCTACACCTTC.

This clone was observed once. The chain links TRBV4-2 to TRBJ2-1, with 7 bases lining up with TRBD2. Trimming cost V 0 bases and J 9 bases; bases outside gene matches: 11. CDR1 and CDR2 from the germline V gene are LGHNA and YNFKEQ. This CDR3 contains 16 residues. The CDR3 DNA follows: TGTGCCAGCAGCCAAGATCCACGCGGGAGTGATGGTGAGCAGTTCTTC. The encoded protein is CASSQDPRGSDGEQFF.

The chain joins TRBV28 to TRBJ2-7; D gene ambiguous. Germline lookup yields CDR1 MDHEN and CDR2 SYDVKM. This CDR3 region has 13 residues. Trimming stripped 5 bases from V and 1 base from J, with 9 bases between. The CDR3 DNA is TGTGCCAGCAGTGAGGACGGTTCCTACGAGCAGTACTTC. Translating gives CASSEDGSYEQYF.

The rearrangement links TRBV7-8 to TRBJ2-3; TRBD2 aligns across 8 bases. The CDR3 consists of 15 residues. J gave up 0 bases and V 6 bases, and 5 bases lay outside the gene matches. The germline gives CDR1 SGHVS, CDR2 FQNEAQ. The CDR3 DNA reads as TGTGCCAGCAGACAGACTAGCGCTAGCACAGATACGCAGTATTTT. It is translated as CASRQTSASTDTQYF.

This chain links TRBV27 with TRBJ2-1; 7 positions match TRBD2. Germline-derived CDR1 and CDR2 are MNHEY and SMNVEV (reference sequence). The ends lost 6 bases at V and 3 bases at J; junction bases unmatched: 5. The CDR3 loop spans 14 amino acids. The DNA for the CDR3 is TGTGCCAGCAGGGAGCGGGGCGACTACAATGAGCAGTTCTTC. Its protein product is CASRERGDYNEQFF.